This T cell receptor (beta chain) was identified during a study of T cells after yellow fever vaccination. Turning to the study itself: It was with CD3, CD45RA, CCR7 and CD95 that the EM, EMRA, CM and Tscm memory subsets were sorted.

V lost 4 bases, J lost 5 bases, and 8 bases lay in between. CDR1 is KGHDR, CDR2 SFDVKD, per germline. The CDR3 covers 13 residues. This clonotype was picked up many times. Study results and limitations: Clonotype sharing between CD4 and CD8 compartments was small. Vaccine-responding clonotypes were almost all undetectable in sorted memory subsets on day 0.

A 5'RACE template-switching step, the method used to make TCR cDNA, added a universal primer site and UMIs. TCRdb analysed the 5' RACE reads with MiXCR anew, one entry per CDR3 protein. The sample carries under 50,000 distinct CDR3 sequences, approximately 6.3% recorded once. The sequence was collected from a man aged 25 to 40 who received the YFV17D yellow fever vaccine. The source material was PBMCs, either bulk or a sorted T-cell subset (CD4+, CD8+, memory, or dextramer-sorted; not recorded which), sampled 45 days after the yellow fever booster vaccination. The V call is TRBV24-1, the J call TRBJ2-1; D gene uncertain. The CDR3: CATSEAVNNEQFF. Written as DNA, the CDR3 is TGTGCCACCAGTGAGGCGGTAAACAATGAGCAGTTCTTC.